The entry that follows covers one T cell receptor beta chain sequence. The target antigen is unknown. The data were taken from a study of cytomegalovirus exposure and HLA in healthy donors. Study-level results: An apparent linkage of common viral pathogens to several of the most significant clusters emerged in a later analysis. Productive status was seen about 90% or about 30% of the time for most TCR beta V segments in an earlier analysis. Among the sequence variants, a highly shared cluster was likely an artifact of sequencing.

Germline CDR1 MNHNY, CDR2 SVGAGI (reference sequence). This CDR3 contains 13 residues. V was clipped by 5 bases and J by 6 bases, with 13 bases between them. The PCR was carried out with 60 Vbeta primers and 13 Jbeta primers. Original data processing: Unique TCR beta chains totaled some 78 million in a later count, with 8.5 million to 12 million of them shared. Produced via immunoSEQ multiplex PCR; TCRdb's table is partial and in-frame only. V and J calls and clone size come straight from that table; D and trimming were deduced from the DNA. Found here are some 110,000 clones, around 66% of them singletons; the top ten hold 8% to 9%.

The origin of this receptor is a woman aged 40 to 50 in good health and CMV-seropositive. Sequenced material: PBMCs. The chain joins TRBV6-6 to TRBJ1-2; D is undetermined. The CDR3 DNA reads as TGTGCCAGCAGTCATCTGTCGAACAATGGCTACACCTTC. It encodes CASSHLSNNGYTF.